Listed here is a single T cell receptor beta chain. These data are taken from a study of blood T cell repertoires in COVID-19. Across the whole study: Samples taken during acute and convalescent COVID-19 were collected in the United States, Italy and Spain. Sample material is recorded as cDNA or gDNA derived from T cells, B-cell-depleted T cells, or PBMCs.

As originally analysed: Researchers report that nucleated cell counts were estimated from reference gene primer amplification. TCRdb's copy holds only in-frame clones and misses some; the assay was immunoSEQ multiplex PCR. Clonal size and the V and J genes are those of that table, whereas D and trimming came from the DNA. The sample holds some 150,000 clones, 88% seen once. Germline V gene data show CDR1 as SGHNT and CDR2 as YYREEE (reference sequence). V lost 0 bases to trimming and J lost 0 bases, with 13 bases between them. The CDR3 spans 17 residues. Input material: peripheral blood. This chain joins TRBV5-4 and TRBJ2-1, with D perhaps matching TRBD2 (6 bases). This TCR came from a man in his fifties or sixties with active or convalescent COVID-19. The CDR3 reads CASSLGGTGRSYNEQFF. DNA of the CDR3: TGTGCCAGCAGCTTGGGGGGGACTGGTCGCTCCTACAATGAGCAGTTCTTC.